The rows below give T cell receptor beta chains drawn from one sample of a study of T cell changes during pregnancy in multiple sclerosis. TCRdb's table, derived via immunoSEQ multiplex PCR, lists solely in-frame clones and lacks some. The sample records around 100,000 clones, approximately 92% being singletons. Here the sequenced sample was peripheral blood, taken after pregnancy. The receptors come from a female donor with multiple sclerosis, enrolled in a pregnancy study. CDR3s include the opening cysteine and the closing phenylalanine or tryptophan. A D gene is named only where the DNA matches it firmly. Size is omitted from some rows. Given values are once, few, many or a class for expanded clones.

DNA: TGTGCCAGCACCCAAGGTGGGTGGGCAGGGCCAGACTATGGCTACACCTTC; CDR3: CASTQGGWAGPDYGYTF; V: TRBV9; size: .; D: .; J: TRBJ1-2
DNA: TGTGCCAGCAGTAGACAGGGGGCGCATAATTCACCCCTCCACTTT; CDR3: CASSRQGAHNSPLHF; V: TRBV27; size: once; D: TRBD1; J: TRBJ1-6
DNA: TGTGCCAGCAGTGAGCGAGATTCTAATTCACCCCTCCACTTT; CDR3: CASSERDSNSPLHF; V: TRBV2; size: .; D: .; J: TRBJ1-6
DNA: TGTGCCAGCAGCCAGGGGTTGACTGGAAACACCATATATTTT; CDR3: CASSQGLTGNTIYF; V: TRBV2; size: .; D: .; J: TRBJ1-3
DNA: TGTGCCTGGGGGGGGGCAAGCACAGATACGCAGTATTTT; CDR3: CAWGGASTDTQYF; V: TRBV5-4; size: .; D: .; J: TRBJ2-3
DNA: TGTGCCAGCAGCGTCGGGACAGGCGGCACAGATACGCAGTATTTT; CDR3: CASSVGTGGTDTQYF; V: TRBV7-9; size: .; D: TRBD1; J: TRBJ2-3
DNA: TGTGCCAGCAGCCCGCGGACAGCCCCCTCCAATGAGCAGTTCTTC; CDR3: CASSPRTAPSNEQFF; V: TRBV11-1; size: .; D: .; J: TRBJ2-1
DNA: TGTGCCAGCGGCCCGGACAGGGTCAATGAGCAGTTCTTC; CDR3: CASGPDRVNEQFF; V: TRBV6-4; size: .; D: TRBD1; J: TRBJ2-1
DNA: TGTGCCAGCAGAGCCGCCCTAGCACTAGGTTCCTACGAGCAGTACTTC; CDR3: CASRAALALGSYEQYF; V: TRBV2; size: .; D: .; J: TRBJ2-7
DNA: TGTGCCACCGACCCCGGGACAGGGACACGAAAACTGTTTTTT; CDR3: CATDPGTGTRKLFF; V: TRBV28; size: .; D: TRBD1; J: TRBJ1-4
DNA: TGCAGCGTTTTACAGGGGACCTATGGCTACACCTTC; CDR3: CSVLQGTYGYTF; V: TRBV29-1; size: .; D: TRBD1; J: TRBJ1-2
DNA: TGTGCCAGCTCACCATGGCCCGATATCTCTGGAAACACCATATATTTT; CDR3: CASSPWPDISGNTIYF; V: TRBV18; size: .; D: .; J: TRBJ1-3
DNA: TGCGCCAGCAGCCAACTGGGACTAGCGGGAATGCAGTTCTTC; CDR3: CASSQLGLAGMQFF; V: TRBV4-1; size: .; D: TRBD2; J: TRBJ2-1
DNA: TGCGCCAGCAGCCCACGTAGCGGGAAGGACATTCAGTACTTC; CDR3: CASSPRSGKDIQYF; V: TRBV5-1; size: once; D: TRBD2; J: TRBJ2-4
DNA: TGTGCCAGCAGTTTTCGGTCCTACGAGCAGTACTTC; CDR3: CASSFRSYEQYF; V: TRBV28; size: once; D: .; J: TRBJ2-7
DNA: TGTGCCAGTAGACCTAGAGGGACAGGGGAAGAAAAACTGTTTTTT; CDR3: CASRPRGTGEEKLFF; V: TRBV19; size: .; D: TRBD1; J: TRBJ1-4
DNA: TGTGCCAGCAGGCGGACAGGGGCAGATACGCAGTATTTT; CDR3: CASRRTGADTQYF; V: TRBV7-9; size: .; D: TRBD1; J: TRBJ2-3
DNA: TGTGCCAGCAGCTTTTCCACAGGATTCTATTACTATGGCTACACCTTC; CDR3: CASSFSTGFYYYGYTF; V: TRBV5-6; size: .; D: .; J: TRBJ1-2
DNA: TGTGCCAGCAGCTCCGGTGGGACTAGCGGGAGGGTTAATGAGCAGTTCTTC; CDR3: CASSSGGTSGRVNEQFF; V: TRBV7-3; size: .; D: TRBD2; J: TRBJ2-1
DNA: TGCAGCGTTGATTTATACAGTTTGCCCTACGAGCAGTACTTC; CDR3: CSVDLYSLPYEQYF; V: TRBV29-1; size: .; D: .; J: TRBJ2-7
DNA: TGCGCCAGCAGCCAGGGGGGGAGGGGCTGGGAGCAGTTCTTC; CDR3: CASSQGGRGWEQFF; V: TRBV4-3; size: .; D: TRBD2; J: TRBJ2-1
DNA: TGTGCCAGCAGCGGGGGGTCAGGCAATTACGAGCAGTACTTC; CDR3: CASSGGSGNYEQYF; V: TRBV11-2; size: .; D: .; J: TRBJ2-7
DNA: TGTGCCAGCAGCGTAGGGGGGGACAGGGTCCTTTCCGAGCAGTACTTC; CDR3: CASSVGGDRVLSEQYF; V: TRBV9; size: .; D: TRBD1; J: TRBJ2-7
DNA: TGCGCCAGCAGCCAAGCCGGTCCCTATAATTCACCCCTCCACTTT; CDR3: CASSQAGPYNSPLHF; V: TRBV4-1; size: .; D: .; J: TRBJ1-6
DNA: TGTGCCTGCTCCAAGGACAGGGAATATGGCTACACCTTC; CDR3: CACSKDREYGYTF; V: TRBV30; size: once; D: TRBD1; J: TRBJ1-2
DNA: TGCGCCAGCAGCCCGAAGTTCGGCACTGAAGCTTTCTTT; CDR3: CASSPKFGTEAFF; V: TRBV5-1; size: .; D: .; J: TRBJ1-1
DNA: TGTGCCACCAGCAGAGATACTTTTAGCGGGAGGCAGTACGAGCAGTACTTC; CDR3: CATSRDTFSGRQYEQYF; V: TRBV15; size: .; D: TRBD2; J: TRBJ2-7
DNA: TGTGCCAGCAGCCCGGAGACTAGAACCGCTCCCCATGAGCAGTTCTTC; CDR3: CASSPETRTAPHEQFF; V: TRBV9; size: .; D: .; J: TRBJ2-1
DNA: TGTGCCAGCAGTGAGGGGAACAGGGGTGCAGATACGCAGTATTTT; CDR3: CASSEGNRGADTQYF; V: TRBV6-1; size: .; D: TRBD1; J: TRBJ2-3
DNA: TGCGCCAGCAGCTGGACTAGCGGGGGGGCCTACAATGAGCAGTTCTTC; CDR3: CASSWTSGGAYNEQFF; V: TRBV5-1; size: .; D: TRBD2; J: TRBJ2-1
DNA: TGTGCCAGCAGCGTTGCAGGGTCCCACGAGCAGTACTTC; CDR3: CASSVAGSHEQYF; V: TRBV9; size: once; D: .; J: TRBJ2-7
DNA: TGTGCCAGTAAGATACAGGGTGGCAATCAGCCCCAGCATTTT; CDR3: CASKIQGGNQPQHF; V: TRBV19; size: .; D: .; J: TRBJ1-5
DNA: TGTGCCAGCAGCTTGACAAATCAGCCCCAGCATTTT; CDR3: CASSLTNQPQHF; V: TRBV7-9; size: .; D: .; J: TRBJ1-5
DNA: TGTGCCAGCAGCTTAGGCACGGGGGATCTTAGCACAGATACGCAGTATTTT; CDR3: CASSLGTGDLSTDTQYF; V: TRBV11-3; size: .; D: .; J: TRBJ2-3
DNA: TGTGCCAGCAGCCCCGGGGTCTACACAGATACGCAGTATTTT; CDR3: CASSPGVYTDTQYF; V: TRBV7-3; size: .; D: .; J: TRBJ2-3
DNA: TGTGCCAGCAGTGTTGACAGGGGGCATGGCTACACCTTC; CDR3: CASSVDRGHGYTF; V: TRBV27; size: .; D: TRBD1; J: TRBJ1-2
DNA: TGTGCCAGCTCCCAAAATGACAGTCCTAAAGCTTTCTTT; CDR3: CASSQNDSPKAFF; V: TRBV18; size: .; D: .; J: TRBJ1-1
DNA: TGTGCCAGCAGCTTAGTGGGAGAAGGGAGTGGGGCCAACGTCCTGACTTTC; CDR3: CASSLVGEGSGANVLTF; V: TRBV7-6; size: .; D: .; J: TRBJ2-6
DNA: TGTGCCAGCAGCCCGACAGGGAATAATTCACCCCTCCACTTT; CDR3: CASSPTGNNSPLHF; V: TRBV7-9; size: .; D: TRBD1; J: TRBJ1-6
DNA: TGTGCCAGCAGCCTTCCCGGGACTTACAATGAGCAGTTCTTC; CDR3: CASSLPGTYNEQFF; V: TRBV11-3; size: .; D: .; J: TRBJ2-1
DNA: TGCGCCAGCAGCGGGACAGGGGCTTACAATGAGCAGTTCTTC; CDR3: CASSGTGAYNEQFF; V: TRBV5-1; size: .; D: TRBD1; J: TRBJ2-1
DNA: TGTGCCAGCAGCTTACGGGGAAACAGGGGGACCGGCACAGATACGCAGTATTTT; CDR3: CASSLRGNRGTGTDTQYF; V: TRBV11-3; size: .; D: TRBD1; J: TRBJ2-3
DNA: TGTGCCAGCAGCGTCCCTGGCGGGTACGAGCAGTACTTC; CDR3: CASSVPGGYEQYF; V: TRBV11-1; size: .; D: .; J: TRBJ2-7
DNA: TGCAGCGTTGATGACGACTACTCCTACAATGAGCAGTTCTTC; CDR3: CSVDDDYSYNEQFF; V: TRBV29-1; size: .; D: .; J: TRBJ2-1
DNA: TGCGCCAGCAGCTTGACTACAGGCGACACCGAGCAGTACTTC; CDR3: CASSLTTGDTEQYF; V: TRBV5-1; size: .; D: .; J: TRBJ2-7
DNA: TGCGCCAGCAGCCAAACAGGGGGCGGTGGCTACACCTTC; CDR3: CASSQTGGGGYTF; V: TRBV4-3; size: .; D: TRBD1; J: TRBJ1-2
DNA: TGTGCCAGCAGCGCAGGACTAGAAGAGACCCAGTACTTC; CDR3: CASSAGLEETQYF; V: TRBV9; size: .; D: TRBD2; J: TRBJ2-5
DNA: TGTGCCAGTAGTATATCCACGATAGGGGGCGGCTATGGCTACACCTTC; CDR3: CASSISTIGGGYGYTF; V: TRBV19; size: .; D: TRBD1; J: TRBJ1-2
DNA: TGTGCCTCCTTGAACAGGGGCCCCGGCGGGGAGCTGTTTTTT; CDR3: CASLNRGPGGELFF; V: TRBV30; size: .; D: TRBD1; J: TRBJ2-2
DNA: TGTGCCAGCAGCGACACAGGGATGGGGGACACCGGGGAGCTGTTTTTT; CDR3: CASSDTGMGDTGELFF; V: TRBV5-6; size: .; D: .; J: TRBJ2-2
DNA: TGTGCCAGCAGCATTCAGACAGGGATGAACACTGAAGCTTTCTTT; CDR3: CASSIQTGMNTEAFF; V: TRBV5-4; size: .; D: TRBD1; J: TRBJ1-1
DNA: TGTGCCACCGGACAGGGGGCCACAGATACGCAGTATTTT; CDR3: CATGQGATDTQYF; V: TRBV19; size: .; D: TRBD1; J: TRBJ2-3
DNA: TGTGCCAGCAGCACCGGGAGCATGGGCACCGGGGAGCTGTTTTTT; CDR3: CASSTGSMGTGELFF; V: TRBV11-3; size: .; D: .; J: TRBJ2-2
DNA: TGTGCCAGCCCCTTTGGCGGCGGGAGGGCCGCCGGGGGCATCTACGAGCAGTACTTC; CDR3: CASPFGGGRAAGGIYEQYF; V: TRBV28; size: .; D: TRBD2; J: TRBJ2-7
DNA: TGTGCCAGCATTGCGTTGACTACAATAGACAATGAGCAGTTCTTC; CDR3: CASIALTTIDNEQFF; V: TRBV6-6; size: few; D: .; J: TRBJ2-1
DNA: TGTGCCAGCAGTTCGCGTCCAGGGGCCGTTTCTCGCAATCAGCCCCAGCATTTT; CDR3: CASSSRPGAVSRNQPQHF; V: TRBV28; size: .; D: .; J: TRBJ1-5
DNA: TGTGCCAGCAGCTTCGGTACGGGAGTCTACGAGCAGTACTTC; CDR3: CASSFGTGVYEQYF; V: TRBV5-8; size: .; D: .; J: TRBJ2-7
DNA: TGTGCCAGCAGCTTAACGGAGGGGAGGGCAGATACGCAGTATTTT; CDR3: CASSLTEGRADTQYF; V: TRBV7-3; size: .; D: TRBD2; J: TRBJ2-3
DNA: TGTGCCAGCAGCTTGCCTAGTCGCTACGAGCAGTACTTC; CDR3: CASSLPSRYEQYF; V: TRBV5-4; size: once; D: .; J: TRBJ2-7
DNA: TGTGCCAGCAGCCTGACAGGGGCGGGCACTGAAGCTTTCTTT; CDR3: CASSLTGAGTEAFF; V: TRBV5-6; size: .; D: TRBD1; J: TRBJ1-1